The TCR beta chain described here comes from a study of blood T cells in healthy people across ages. Overall study results and limits: Unknown CMV status may confound age-related changes in expanded clones. PBMC samples, being unsorted, prevented any conclusive comparison of naive and antigen-experienced cells. A strong correlation was found between TCR beta diversity and the percentage of naive T cells.

The CDR3 has 17 amino acids. Germline CDR1 MDHEN, CDR2 SYDVKM. Trimming at V came to 5 bases and at J to 2 bases, leaving 9 bases not matched to a gene. On this clonotype itself: Its antigen remains unidentified.

Primers used in a second PCR of roughly 7 to 12 cycles were a sample-barcoded 5' primer and a J-beta primer mix. Every molecule of cDNA carried a tag from a template-switch adaptor with 12 random nucleotides. TCRdb re-called the 5' RACE reads with MiXCR, one entry per CDR3 protein. The sample records some 710,000 distinct CDR3 sequences, about a fifth being singletons. The TCR comes from a man between 65 and 85 years old in good health. The chain is built from TRBV28 and TRBJ2-1; TRBD2 agrees at 10 bases. The sequencing input was blood. The CDR3 nucleotides are TGTGCCAGCAGTCCCCCTAGCGGGAGAGGGGCCTACAATGAGCAGTTCTTC. Encoded protein: CASSPPSGRGAYNEQFF.